This T cell receptor (beta chain) was sequenced during a study of CD8 T cells in Susac syndrome. Study outcomes and limitations: The relatively small number of individuals in the TCR sequencing and HLA analysis was acknowledged by the study.

The authors reverse transcribed roughly 0.5 to 1 ug RNA with random hexamers. Amplification of TCR beta CDR3 across 54 Vbeta and 13 Jbeta was performed with immunoSEQ multiplex PCR. TCRdb re-derived calls from the immunoSEQ multiplex PCR reads in MiXCR, one entry per CDR3 protein. The profile shows over 350,000 distinct CDR3 sequences, more than 80% of them singletons. In this sample, this clonotype turned up a few times. Its antigen is unknown. The multiple sclerosis control group consisted of treatment-naive patients whose relapsing-remitting disease, which was either stable or active, fulfilled revised McDonald criteria. FACS enriched CD8+ TEMRA cells, while bulk CD8+ and CD4+ were negatively isolated. This sequence originates from a human donor with multiple sclerosis. The sequencing sample was made of CD8+ T cells from PBMCs.

As DNA, the CDR3 is TGTGCCTGGAGCGCTATCTGGACAGAAGTCTACGAGCAGTACTTC. Its translation: CAWSAIWTEVYEQYF. The V call is TRBV30, the J call TRBJ2-7; D may be TRBD1 (6 bases). Germline V gives CDR1 GTSNPN, CDR2 SVGIG (reference sequence). V lost 3 bases and J lost 3, with 18 bases in between. This CDR3 spans 15 amino acids.